These 18 T cell receptor beta chains share one sample of origin, sequenced in a study of Tregs in tolerant kidney transplant recipients. Produced via immunoSEQ multiplex PCR; TCRdb's table is partial and in-frame only. The ten top clones account for around 0.88%, within a sample of about 48,000 clones. Source: CD4+ T cells from blood, taken before the transplant. These receptors all come from a human donor who received a combined kidney and bone marrow transplant.

Concerning this clone: The read falls 3 residues short of the CDR3 end, and the missing part is taken from the germline J gene. The J gene is TRBJ2-5, the V gene TRBV20-1; D perhaps matches TRBD1 (7 bases). Germline V CDR1 and CDR2: DFQATT, SNEGSKA (reference sequence). V was shortened by 6 bases and J by 7 bases, with 18 bases between the two germline ends. The CDR3 is made up of 13 amino acids. The CDR3 spells CSAVGGGAGTQYF. CDR3 bases read: TGCAGTGCGGTTGGAGGGGGCGCGGGGACC.

On this clone itself: The CDR3 end lies 3 residues beyond the end of the read and is filled in from the germline J gene. V usage is TRBV2 and J usage is TRBJ2-5; 8 nucleotides agree with TRBD2. V trimming: 9 bases; J trimming: 4 bases; junction bases outside the gene matches: 7. CDR1 and CDR2 (germline): SNHLY, FYNNEI. This CDR3 is built from 13 residues. This CDR3 reads CASVLAVGETQYF. The CDR3 bases that were read are TGTGCCAGTGTACTAGCGGTCGGAGAGACC.

Of note for this clone: The CDR3 goes on 3 residues after the read ends, and that part is filled in from the germline J gene. The chain carries TRBV18 and TRBJ2-3; 9 nucleotides line up with TRBD1. The J segment lost 3 bases and the V segment lost 3 bases, leaving 7 bases of the junction unmatched. This CDR3 has 16 residues. Germline lookup yields CDR1 KGHSH and CDR2 LQKENI. CDR3: CASSPAGTGRTDTQYF. The covered CDR3 bases are TGTGCCAGCTCACCTGCCGGGACAGGGAGAACAGATACG.

Worth noting for this clone: The observed sequence ends 3 residues before the CDR3 terminus, with the missing tail filled in from the germline J gene. This sequence joins TRBV18 and TRBJ2-1; TRBD2 matches at 8 bases. There are 15 residues in the CDR3. V was pared by 3 bases and J by 4 bases, with 5 bases of the junction left unmatched. From germline, CDR1 is KGHSH and CDR2 LQKENI. The CDR3 spells CASSPQLAEYNEQFF. The CDR3 bases that were read are TGTGCCAGCTCACCCCAACTAGCGGAGTACAATGAG.

About this clone: The read comes to an end 3 residues before the CDR3 does, leaving the germline J gene to fill in the end. J is TRBJ2-7 and V is TRBV18, with D unclear. V lost 1 base and J lost 4, with 2 bases in between. CDR1 is KGHSH, CDR2 LQKENI, per germline. The length of the CDR3 is 11 residues. The CDR3 bases that were read are TGTGCCAGCTCACCACTATACGAG. As protein: CASSPLYE. Given in full, the CDR3 is CASSPLYEQYF.

A word on this clone: The read terminates 3 residues before the CDR3 end, so the remaining end is supplied by the germline J gene. The chain joins TRBV7-2 to TRBJ2-1, with no clear D. Trimming removed 7 bases at V and 7 bases at J, with 14 bases between. The CDR3 totals 13 residues. Germline-derived CDR1 and CDR2 are SGHTA and FQGNSA. Here the CDR3 reads CASKVPTLNEQFF. The CDR3 bases that were read are TGTGCCAGCAAGGTACCGACTTTAAATGAG.

Note on this clone: The sequence runs out 3 residues before the end of the CDR3; the remainder is reconstructed from the germline J gene. The chain recombines TRBV20-1 with TRBJ2-5; D is perhaps TRBD1 (6 bases). V dropped 1 base and J dropped 2 bases, with 11 bases sitting between them. This CDR3 spans 14 amino acids. Germline-derived CDR1 and CDR2 are DFQATT and SNEGSKA (reference sequence). The CDR3 sequence is CSARADRPQETQYF. CDR3 bases read: TGCAGTGCTAGAGCGGACAGACCTCAAGAGACC.

About this clone itself: The missing CDR3 end, 3 residues past where the read stops, is filled in from the germline J gene. This chain links TRBV2 with TRBJ2-3, with D possibly TRBD1 on 5 matching bases. The V gene lost 8 bases and the J gene lost 0 bases, with 12 bases spanning the gap. The germline V gene encodes CDR1 SNHLY and CDR2 FYNNEI. CDR3 length equals 14 residues. CDR3 residues: CASAVRTSTDTQYF. The sequenced part of the CDR3 DNA is TGTGCCAGCGCAGTGAGGACAAGCACAGATACG.

Details on this clone: The CDR3 extends 3 residues past the end of the read, so its final part is completed from the germline J gene. The chain uses TRBV20-1 and TRBJ2-7; TRBD2 matches at 14 bases. Germline values: CDR1 DFQATT, CDR2 SNEGSKA (reference sequence). After removal of 6 bases from V and 4 bases from J, the junction contained 8 bases not matched to a gene. The CDR3 has 15 amino acids. The sequenced CDR3 bases are TGCAGTGCCCTTCCCGGGACTAGCGGGAGTTACGAG. This codes for CSALPGTSGSYE. Given in full, the CDR3 is CSALPGTSGSYEQYF.

Turning to this clone: The CDR3 is cut off 3 residues early in the read; its end comes from the germline J gene. This chain joins TRBV9 and TRBJ2-7; D may be TRBD2 (7 bases). This CDR3 contains 15 residues. The V end lost 1 base, the J end lost 6 bases, and 17 bases lay between the germline ends. CDR1 is SGDLS and CDR2 is YYNGEE in the germline V gene. The CDR3 protein is CASSVTSGGLGEQYF. The part of the CDR3 DNA that was read is TGTGCCAGCAGCGTAACGTCGGGGGGCCTTGGCGAG.

Remarks on this clone: Read data end 3 residues before the CDR3 end; the end is taken from the germline J gene. This rearrangement joins TRBV14 to TRBJ2-1; D is unclear. V was clipped by 0 bases and J by 6 bases, with 6 bases between them. From germline, CDR1 is SGHDN and CDR2 FVKESK. The CDR3 has 13 residues. The covered CDR3 bases are TGTGCCAGCAGCCAAGATCGGGTCAATGAG. As protein: CASSQDRVNE. The whole CDR3 region reads CASSQDRVNEQFF.

Notes on this clone: With the read ending 3 residues before the CDR3 end, the germline J gene is used to fill in that end. The gene calls are TRBV4-1 and TRBJ2-7; 8 positions match TRBD1. The V and J ends lost 4 bases and 2 bases, in that order; junction bases with no gene match: 4. The CDR3 length is 14 residues. Germline V CDR1 and CDR2: MGHRA, YSYEKL. CDR3 amino acids: CASSRGQGAYEQYF. The covered CDR3 bases are TGCGCCAGCAGCCGAGGACAGGGTGCCTACGAG.

About this clone: Read coverage stops 3 residues before the CDR3 terminus; the germline J gene supplies the remainder. The chain joins TRBV10-1 to TRBJ2-7; 11 bases fit TRBD2. From germline, CDR1 is WNHNN and CDR2 SYGVQD (reference sequence). The CDR3 loop spans 18 amino acids. V trimming: 6 bases; J trimming: 0 bases; junction bases outside the gene matches: 13. The DNA read from the CDR3 is TGCGCCAGCAGATTATCCGGGACTAGCGGAGGTAGCTCCTACGAG. This codes for CASRLSGTSGGSSYE. The CDR3 reads in full as CASRLSGTSGGSSYEQYF.

CDR3 residues: CSAPHYSGASTDTQYF. Incomplete CDR3 DNA: TGCAGTGCTCCCCACTATAGCGGAGCCAGCACAGATACG. The V gene is TRBV20-1, the J gene TRBJ2-3; a possible D gene is TRBD2 (6 bases). The observed sequence ends 3 residues before the CDR3 terminus, with the missing tail filled in from the germline J gene. CDR3 length: 16 residues. The germline V gene has CDR1 DFQATT and CDR2 SNEGSKA (reference sequence). The germline V and J ends were trimmed by 5 bases and 0 bases, with 18 bases remaining between them.

Of note for this clone: The CDR3 end is not reached by the read, which stops 3 residues before it; the germline J gene fills it in. The chain employs TRBV5-1 and TRBJ2-7, with 8 positions matching TRBD1. J lost 6 bases, V lost 0 bases, and 8 bases had no gene match. The CDR3 sequence is 15 residues long. Germline-derived CDR1 and CDR2 are SGHRS and YFSETQ. The part of the CDR3 DNA that was read is TGCGCCAGCAGCTTGGATCTGACAGGGGTTCGCGAG. It translates to CASSLDLTGVRE. The CDR3 as a whole reads CASSLDLTGVREQYF.

Turning to this clone: The read is 3 residues too short to cover the CDR3 end, so that end is filled in from the germline J gene. This chain uses TRBV7-6 with TRBJ1-3; tentatively, D is TRBD1 (6 bases). The CDR3 spans 17 residues. V lost 1 base and J 0 bases, leaving 13 bases between the germline ends. Germline lookup yields CDR1 SGHVS and CDR2 FNYEAQ. The DNA read from the CDR3 is TGTGCCAGCAGCTTAGGCGGGGGCTTTAGCTCTGGAAACACC. It codes for CASSLGGGFSSGNT. Given in full, the CDR3 is CASSLGGGFSSGNTIYF.

About this clone itself: Coverage ceases 3 residues before the CDR3 finishes, and the germline J gene fills in the end. The V gene is TRBV5-4, the J gene TRBJ2-7; maybe TRBD1 (5 bases). The V and J ends lost 0 bases and 2 bases respectively, with 6 bases between them. The CDR3 spans 13 residues. The germline CDR1 and CDR2 sequences are SGHNT and YYREEE (reference sequence). The CDR3 DNA, read in part, is TGTGCCAGCAGCTTGGAGGGGCCCTACGAG. As protein: CASSLEGPYE. The full CDR3 protein is CASSLEGPYEQYF.

On this clone: The CDR3 is cut off 3 residues early in the read; its end comes from the germline J gene. The chain combines TRBV19 with TRBJ2-4, with no clear D. Per germline, CDR1 LNHDA and CDR2 SQIVND (reference sequence). V was shortened by 5 bases and J by 5 bases, with 13 bases between the two germline ends. This CDR3 has 14 amino acids. The CDR3 DNA, read in part, is TGTGCCAGTAGTGTATCTAGTAGGCAAAACATT. Translation gives CASSVSSRQNI. The full CDR3 protein reads CASSVSSRQNIQYF.